The 5 T cell receptor beta chains below come from one sample, sequenced in a study of identical twins. MiXCR, run by TCRdb on the 5' RACE reads, gives a single entry per CDR3 protein. The table shows approximately 350,000 distinct CDR3 sequences, with roughly 12% occurring only once. The same data also contributed to another study, on yellow fever vaccine responses in identical twins.

Sequenced input: CD8+ T cells sorted from blood. Source of these receptors: a woman under 30 in good health.

In this sample, this clonotype turned up a few times. The genes are TRBV2 and TRBJ2-5, with D possibly matching TRBD1 (6 bases). Trimming pared 1 base from V and 1 base from J, leaving 13 bases between. CDR3 length equals 16 residues. The germline V gene has CDR1 SNHLY and CDR2 FYNNEI. The CDR3 loop reads CASSEGDRRFQETQYF. For the CDR3, the DNA is TGTGCCAGCAGTGAAGGCGACAGGAGGTTCCAAGAGACCCAGTACTTC.

The table lists this clonotype with a few counts. The chain combines TRBV7-9 with TRBJ2-5; D is perhaps TRBD2 (6 bases). The CDR3 spans 13 residues. V dropped 7 bases and J dropped 4 bases, with 13 bases sitting between them. CDR1 and CDR2 (germline): SEHNR, FQNEAQ (reference sequence). The CDR3 coding sequence is TGTGCCAGCACCCCTCCGGAGGGAGAGACCCAGTACTTC. As protein: CASTPPEGETQYF.

There are a few counts of this clonotype. The genes are TRBV29-1 and TRBJ2-1, with D uncertain. The CDR3 extends over 14 amino acids. Germline CDR1 reads SQVTM; CDR2 reads ANQGSEA. Trimming left V 0 bases short and J 0 bases short, with 6 bases between. The CDR3 DNA sequence: TGCAGCGTTGAAGAGCGGAACTCCTACAATGAGCAGTTCTTC. Encoded protein: CSVEERNSYNEQFF.

The rearrangement links TRBV4-2 to TRBJ2-6; TRBD1 might be the D (5 bases). Germline loops: CDR1 LGHNA, CDR2 YNFKEQ. The CDR3 has 16 amino acids. Trimming stripped 0 bases from V and 2 bases from J, with 8 bases between. Written as DNA, the CDR3 is TGTGCCAGCAGCCAAGACAAGGGGACTGGGGCCAACGTCCTGACTTTC. Translating it yields CASSQDKGTGANVLTF.

The rearrangement links TRBV20-1 to TRBJ1-2, with unresolved D. The CDR3 consists of 10 residues. Trimming pared 7 bases from V and 7 bases from J, leaving 10 bases between. In germline, CDR1 is DFQATT, CDR2 SNEGSKA (reference sequence). This chain's CDR3 is CSVGLGGYTF. The CDR3 nucleotides are TGCAGTGTAGGTCTAGGTGGCTACACCTTC.